The entry below describes one TCR beta chain. PCR primers comprised 60 Vbeta and 13 Jbeta primers. This table comes from immunoSEQ multiplex PCR, and its TCRdb copy is limited to in-frame clones, with some not included. The data contain some 130,000 clones, approximately 60% of them seen just once; the ten biggest clones take up approximately 1.6%. CDR1 LNHNV and CDR2 YYDKDF come from the germline V gene (reference sequence). The CDR3 runs to 14 residues. This specimen comes from a study of cytomegalovirus exposure and HLA in healthy donors. The sequence was collected from a human donor in good health. The chain is built from TRBV15 and TRBJ2-5; 7 nucleotides match TRBD1. The J call could be wrong; TRBJ2-7 is a better fit for the DNA end. Sequenced sample: PBMCs. The CDR3 sequence is CATSPKGASYEQYF. CDR3 bases: TGTGCCACCAGCCCAAAGGGGGCCTCTTACGAGCAGTACTTC.